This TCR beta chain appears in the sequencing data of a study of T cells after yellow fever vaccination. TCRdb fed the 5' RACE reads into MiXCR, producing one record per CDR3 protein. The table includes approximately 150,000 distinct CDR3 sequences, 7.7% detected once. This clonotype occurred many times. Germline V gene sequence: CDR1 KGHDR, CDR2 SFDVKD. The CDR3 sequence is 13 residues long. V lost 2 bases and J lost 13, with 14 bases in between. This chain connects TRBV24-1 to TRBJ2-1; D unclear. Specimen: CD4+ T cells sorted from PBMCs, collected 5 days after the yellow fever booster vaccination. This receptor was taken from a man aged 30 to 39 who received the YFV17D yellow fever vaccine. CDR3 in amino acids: CATSDSLIGVQFF. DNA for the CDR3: TGTGCCACCAGTGATTCTCTGATCGGTGTCCAGTTCTTC.